This entry is about one T cell receptor beta chain. Its antigen is still unknown. This specimen comes from a study of cytomegalovirus exposure and HLA in healthy donors. A multiplex PCR was run with 60 Vbeta primers and 13 Jbeta primers. In the original processing: The authors later counted roughly 77 million unique TCR beta chains, approximately 10 million of them shared. Repertoires were generated with immunoSEQ multiplex PCR, while TCRdb's copy carries only in-frame clones and drops some. D and trimming come from the DNA, and the V and J calls and clone size come from that table. The sample has 240,000 or so clones, roughly 82% seen once. Study-level results: Some V segments, TRBV6-2 and TRBV6-3 among them, were indistinguishable and were therefore excluded. A later analysis associated 15,000 to 20,000 TCR beta sequences with HLA alleles at a 0.05 false discovery rate.

This CDR3 is 16 amino acids long. This receptor was taken from a middle-aged woman in good health and CMV-seropositive. V gene TRBV21-1 combines with J gene TRBJ1-1; the DNA was not used to check the table's D call, TRBD1. TRBV21-1 is listed as a pseudogene. The sequencing input was PBMCs. The CDR3 region has the DNA TGTGCCAGCAGCAAACATCCCACAGGGGAGAACACTGAAGCTTTCTTT. This sequence encodes CASSKHPTGENTEAFF.